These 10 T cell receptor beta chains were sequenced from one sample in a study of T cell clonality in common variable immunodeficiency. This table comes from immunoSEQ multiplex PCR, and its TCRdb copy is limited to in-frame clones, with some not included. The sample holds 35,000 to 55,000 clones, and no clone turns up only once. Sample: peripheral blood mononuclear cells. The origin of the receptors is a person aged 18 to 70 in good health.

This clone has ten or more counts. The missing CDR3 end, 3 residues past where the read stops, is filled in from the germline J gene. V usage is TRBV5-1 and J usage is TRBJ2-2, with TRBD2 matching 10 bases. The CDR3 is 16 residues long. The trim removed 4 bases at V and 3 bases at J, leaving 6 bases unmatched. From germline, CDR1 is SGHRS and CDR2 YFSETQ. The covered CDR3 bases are TGCGCCAGCAGCCGCAGCGGGAGGGCCGACACCGGGGAG. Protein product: CASSRSGRADTGE. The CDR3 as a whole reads CASSRSGRADTGELFF.

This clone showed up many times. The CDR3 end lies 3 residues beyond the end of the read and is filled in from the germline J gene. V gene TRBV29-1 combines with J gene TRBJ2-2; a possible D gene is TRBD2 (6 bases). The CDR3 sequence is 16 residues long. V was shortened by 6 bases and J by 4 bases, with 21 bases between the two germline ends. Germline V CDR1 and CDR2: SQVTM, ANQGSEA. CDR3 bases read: TGCAGCGTCACAGCCGGAGGAGGGCCGGCCACCGGGGAG. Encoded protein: CSVTAGGGPATGE. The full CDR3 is CSVTAGGGPATGELFF.

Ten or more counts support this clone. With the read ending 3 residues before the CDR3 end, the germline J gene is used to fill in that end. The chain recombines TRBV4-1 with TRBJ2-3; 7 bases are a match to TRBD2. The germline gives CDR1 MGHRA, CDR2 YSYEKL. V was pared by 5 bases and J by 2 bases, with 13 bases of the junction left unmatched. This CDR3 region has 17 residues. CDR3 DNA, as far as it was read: TGCGCCAGCAGCTCGCTCTACTTGCGGGGGAACACAGATACG. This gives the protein CASSSLYLRGNTDT. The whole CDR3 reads CASSSLYLRGNTDTQYF.

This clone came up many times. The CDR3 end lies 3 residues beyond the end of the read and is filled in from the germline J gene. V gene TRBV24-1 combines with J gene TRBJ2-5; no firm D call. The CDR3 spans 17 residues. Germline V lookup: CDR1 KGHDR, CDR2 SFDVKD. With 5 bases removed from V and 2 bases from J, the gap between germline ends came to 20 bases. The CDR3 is CATSAPPTRRIQETQYF. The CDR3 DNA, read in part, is TGTGCCACCAGTGCCCCGCCGACCAGGCGCATTCAAGAGACC.

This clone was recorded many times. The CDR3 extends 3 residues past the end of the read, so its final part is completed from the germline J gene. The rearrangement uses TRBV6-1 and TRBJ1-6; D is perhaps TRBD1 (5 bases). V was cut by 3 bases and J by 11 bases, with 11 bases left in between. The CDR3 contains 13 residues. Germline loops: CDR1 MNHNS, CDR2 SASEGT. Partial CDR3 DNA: TGTGCCAGCAGTGACCACCTGACAGCACCC. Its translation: CASSDHLTAP. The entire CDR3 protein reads CASSDHLTAPLHF.

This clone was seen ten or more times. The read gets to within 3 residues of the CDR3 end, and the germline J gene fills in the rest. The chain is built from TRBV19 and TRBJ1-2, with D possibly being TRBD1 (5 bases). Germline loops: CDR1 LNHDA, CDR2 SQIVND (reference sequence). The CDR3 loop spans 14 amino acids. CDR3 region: CASSIGAGTQGYTF. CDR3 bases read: TGTGCCAGTAGTATAGGGGCAGGGACTCAAGGC.

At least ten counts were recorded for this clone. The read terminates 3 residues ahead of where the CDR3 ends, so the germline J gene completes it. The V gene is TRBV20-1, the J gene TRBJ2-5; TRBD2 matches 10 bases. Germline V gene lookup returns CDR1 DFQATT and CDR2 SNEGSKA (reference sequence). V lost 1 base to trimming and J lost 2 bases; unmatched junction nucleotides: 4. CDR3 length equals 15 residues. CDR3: CSARALAGSQETQYF. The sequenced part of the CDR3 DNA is TGCAGTGCTAGAGCACTAGCGGGATCGCAAGAGACC.

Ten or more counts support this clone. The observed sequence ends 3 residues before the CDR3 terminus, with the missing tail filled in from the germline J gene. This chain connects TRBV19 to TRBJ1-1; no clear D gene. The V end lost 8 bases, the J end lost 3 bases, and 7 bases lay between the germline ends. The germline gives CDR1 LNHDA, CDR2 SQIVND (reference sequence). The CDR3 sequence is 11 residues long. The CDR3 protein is CASRGYTEAFF. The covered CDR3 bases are TGTGCCAGTCGAGGGTACACTGAA.

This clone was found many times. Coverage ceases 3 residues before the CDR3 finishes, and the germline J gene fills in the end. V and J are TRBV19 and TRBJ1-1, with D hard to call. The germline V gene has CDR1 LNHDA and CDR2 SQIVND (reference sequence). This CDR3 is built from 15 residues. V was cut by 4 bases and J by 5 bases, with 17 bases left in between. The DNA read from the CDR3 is TGTGCCAGTAGTACCAGCGAGGTTGGAAGGACTGAA. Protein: CASSTSEVGRTE. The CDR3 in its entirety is CASSTSEVGRTEAFF.

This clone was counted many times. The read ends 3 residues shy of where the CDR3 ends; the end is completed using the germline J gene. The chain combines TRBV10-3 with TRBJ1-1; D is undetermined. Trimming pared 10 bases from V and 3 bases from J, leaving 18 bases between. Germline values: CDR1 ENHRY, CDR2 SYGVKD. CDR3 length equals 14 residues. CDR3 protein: CASLPTSQYTEAFF. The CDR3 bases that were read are TGTGCCAGCTTACCGACAAGCCAATACACTGAA.